This TCR beta chain was sequenced during a study of Ad26.COV2.S vaccination and SARS-CoV-2 variants. Broader study findings: It was found that vaccine and placebo recipients had similar non-spike TCR breadth. Substantial response breadth was reportedly seen for spike-specific CD8+ and CD4+ T cells after vaccination. Vaccine recipients posted higher spike-specific TCR breadth than their placebo counterparts. TCR breadth and depth estimates may have understated total T cell responses.

This clone is a singleton in its sample. Its cognate antigen is unknown. The table came from immunoSEQ multiplex PCR; TCRdb's copy has only in-frame clones and leaves some out. The sample yields roughly 100,000 clones, roughly 75% seen once. V shed 4 bases and J 5 bases; nucleotides not matched to a gene: 9. Germline V gene sequence: CDR1 SGHNT, CDR2 YYREEE (reference sequence). This CDR3 contains 18 residues. V and J are TRBV5-4 and TRBJ2-1; 16 nucleotides line up with TRBD2. The origin of this receptor is a human donor who had recovered from COVID-19. The sequences come from peripheral blood, collected after recovery from COVID-19. In DNA form, the CDR3 reads TGTGCCAGCAGCACGGGACTAGCGGGGGGGGGTTCGCACAATGAGCAGTTCTTC. It translates to CASSTGLAGGGSHNEQFF.